These T cell receptor beta chains were read from a single sample in a study of blood T cell repertoires in COVID-19. TCRdb keeps only in-frame clones here, not all; method: immunoSEQ multiplex PCR. The data hold tens of thousands of clones, with more than 70% observed a single time. Sample: peripheral blood. Receptors were obtained from a man aged 25-40 years with COVID-19, enrolled during active disease. The CDR3 runs from the conserved cysteine through the conserved F or W. D genes are given only for firm matches. Some rows mark clone size as missing; the rest say once, few, many or name a class of expanded clone.

v_gene	j_gene	abundance	d_gene	CDR3nt	CDR3aa
TRBV11-3	TRBJ2-3	few	-	TGTGCCAGCAGCGAACTGGGAATCGGGGCAGATACGCAGTATTTT	CASSELGIGADTQYF
TRBV2	TRBJ2-3	-	-	TGTGCCAGCACGGGTGTAGGCGCAGATACGCAGTATTTT	CASTGVGADTQYF
TRBV19	TRBJ1-6	-	-	TGTGCCAGTACCTCCTCACTGAATTCACCCCTCCACTTT	CASTSSLNSPLHF
TRBV27	TRBJ2-1	-	TRBD2	TGTGCCAGCAGTAGCCCCGGGGGCGGGAGGGCCAATGAGCAGTTCTTC	CASSSPGGGRANEQFF
TRBV7-9	TRBJ1-1	-	TRBD1	TGTGCCAGCAGCCCGGGACAGAGAAACACTGAAGCTTTCTTT	CASSPGQRNTEAFF
TRBV6-6	TRBJ1-5	-	TRBD1	TGTGCCGGGGGACAGTATAGCAATCAGCCCCAGCATTTT	CAGGQYSNQPQHF
TRBV6-5	TRBJ2-3	-	TRBD2	TGTGCCAGCAACCTAGCGGGGGGGAGCACAGATACGCAGTATTTT	CASNLAGGSTDTQYF
TRBV30	TRBJ1-1	-	-	TGTGCCTGGGGACAGTCGAACACTGAAGCTTTCTTT	CAWGQSNTEAFF
TRBV11-3	TRBJ2-1	-	-	TGTGCCAGCAGCTTACTCGTCAATGAGCAGTTCTTC	CASSLLVNEQFF
TRBV20-1	TRBJ1-5	-	-	TGCAGTGCTAGTATGGCGTGGGCAAGCAATCAGCCCCAGCATTTT	CSASMAWASNQPQHF